This T cell receptor beta chain came from a study of Ad26.COV2.S vaccination and SARS-CoV-2 variants. Notes on this clone: The antigen is undetermined.

Study-wide results and limits: People who got the vaccine or the placebo had similar non-spike TCR breadth.

This table comes from immunoSEQ multiplex PCR, and its TCRdb copy is limited to in-frame clones, with some not included. The sample has around 300,000 clones, 88% seen once. The V gene's germline CDR1 is GTSNPN and CDR2 SVGIG (reference sequence). V gave up 5 bases and J gave up 3 bases, with 23 bases separating them. This CDR3 spans 16 amino acids. Treatment: 15 to 20 received Ad26.COV2.S at low or high dose, single or two shots; about 5 received placebo; per-sample allocation not given. On day 63 after the first injection, vaccine and placebo recipients gave samples. The chain combines TRBV30 with TRBJ2-7, with D perhaps assigned TRBD1 or TRBD2 (5 bases each). Sequencing was performed on peripheral blood, taken in a trial of Ad26.COV2.S vaccine versus placebo. This clonotype was sampled from a person between 18 and 65 years old who received the Ad26.COV2.S COVID-19 vaccine or a placebo. As DNA, the CDR3 is TGTGCCTGGGGCTCCCGTCGGGGCCTGGGTCTCTACGAGCAGTACTTC. This encodes CAWGSRRGLGLYEQYF.